This TCR beta chain stems from a study of cytomegalovirus exposure and HLA in healthy donors. Study-level results: Clonal expansion, a later analysis showed, was greater in HLA-associated TCR beta chains than in equally common others.

PCR was performed using 60 Vbeta and 13 Jbeta primers. Produced via immunoSEQ multiplex PCR; TCRdb's table is partial and in-frame only. The sample includes just under 150,000 clones, 80% to 85% of them seen just once. As concerns this clone: Its antigen is unidentified.

The sequence was collected from a woman in her twenties or thirties in good health and CMV-seronegative. The source material was PBMCs.

CDR3 sequence (DNA): TGTGCCTGGAGCGCCCTGGGGACACAGAATCAGCCCCAGCATTTT. Translated: CAWSALGTQNQPQHF. The V call is TRBV30, the J call TRBJ1-5, with a weak D call TRBD1 (6 bases). The CDR3 length is 15 residues. The V and J ends lost 3 bases and 4 bases respectively, with 16 bases between them. Germline V gene lookup returns CDR1 GTSNPN and CDR2 SVGIG (reference sequence).